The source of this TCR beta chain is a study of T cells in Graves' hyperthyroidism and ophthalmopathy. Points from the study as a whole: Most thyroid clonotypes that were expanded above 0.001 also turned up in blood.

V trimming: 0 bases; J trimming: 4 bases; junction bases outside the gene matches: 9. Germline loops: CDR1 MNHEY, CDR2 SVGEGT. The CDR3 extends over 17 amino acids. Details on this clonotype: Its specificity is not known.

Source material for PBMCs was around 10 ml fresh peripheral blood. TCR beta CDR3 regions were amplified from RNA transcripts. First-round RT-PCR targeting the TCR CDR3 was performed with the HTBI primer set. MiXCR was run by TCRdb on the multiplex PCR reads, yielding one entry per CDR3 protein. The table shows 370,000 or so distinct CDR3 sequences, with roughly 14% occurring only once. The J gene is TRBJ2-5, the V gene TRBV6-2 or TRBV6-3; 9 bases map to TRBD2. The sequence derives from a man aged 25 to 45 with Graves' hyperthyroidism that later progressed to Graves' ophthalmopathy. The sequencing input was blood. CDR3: CASSYSKGTSLGETQYF. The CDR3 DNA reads TGTGCCAGCAGTTACTCGAAAGGGACTAGCCTTGGAGAGACCCAGTACTTC.